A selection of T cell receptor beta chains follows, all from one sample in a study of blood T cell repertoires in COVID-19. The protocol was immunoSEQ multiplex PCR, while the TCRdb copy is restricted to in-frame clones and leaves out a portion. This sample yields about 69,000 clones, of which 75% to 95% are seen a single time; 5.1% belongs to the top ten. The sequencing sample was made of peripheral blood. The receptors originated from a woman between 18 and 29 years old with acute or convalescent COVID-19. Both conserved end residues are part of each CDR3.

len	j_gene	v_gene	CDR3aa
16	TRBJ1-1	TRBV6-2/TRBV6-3	CASSYGRDRTPMKAFF
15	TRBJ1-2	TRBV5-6	CASSSGSTRNYGYTF
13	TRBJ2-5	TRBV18	CASSPSTAETQYF
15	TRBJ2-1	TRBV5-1	CASRIGDRVNGEQFF
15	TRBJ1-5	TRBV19	CASRRGGARDQPQHF
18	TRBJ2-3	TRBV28	CASSLGTSGGALRDTQYF
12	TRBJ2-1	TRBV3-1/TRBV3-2	CASSPTSFEQFF
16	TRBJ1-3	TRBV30	CAWSVQGSVSGNTIYF
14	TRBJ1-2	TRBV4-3	CASSQVQGGYGYTF
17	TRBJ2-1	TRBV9	CASSPIPSGLSYNEQFF
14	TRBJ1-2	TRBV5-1	CASSLNQGSDGYTF
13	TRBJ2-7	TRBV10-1	CASSESPGYEQYF
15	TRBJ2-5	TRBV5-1	CASSAGRQGPETQYF
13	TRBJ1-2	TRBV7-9	CASTAGALYGYTF
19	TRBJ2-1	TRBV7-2	CASSLDPRLAGNSYNEQFF
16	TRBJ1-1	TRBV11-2	CASSFGGTGRNTEAFF
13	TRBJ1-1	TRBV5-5	CASSLGSRYEAFF
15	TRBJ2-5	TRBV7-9	CASTLRGTAGETQYF
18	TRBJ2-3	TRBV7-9	CASSPGLAVYGRRDTQYF
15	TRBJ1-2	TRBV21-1	CATDRGRPYAIGYTF
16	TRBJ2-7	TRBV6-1	CASSEAAGQRIYEQYF
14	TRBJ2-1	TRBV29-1	CSVRTGGMRNEQFF
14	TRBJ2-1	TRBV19	CASSSDREVNEQFF
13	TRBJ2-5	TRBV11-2	CASSPAGGETQYF
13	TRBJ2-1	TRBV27	CASSFRREQQQFF
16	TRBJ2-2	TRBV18	CASSPAGLVGTGELFF
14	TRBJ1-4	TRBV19	CASIPTGGYEKLFF
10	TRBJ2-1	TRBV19	CATPRDEQFF
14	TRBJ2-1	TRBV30	CAWRGRGRRREQFF
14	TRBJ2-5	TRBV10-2	CASSPRDRASAQYF
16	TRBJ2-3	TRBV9	CASSVGLAGIKDTQYF
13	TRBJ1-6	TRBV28	CASTDRGVSPLHF
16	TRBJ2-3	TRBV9	CASTTRAGGLADTQYF
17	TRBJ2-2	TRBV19	CASIRRGGARIPGELFF
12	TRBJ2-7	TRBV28	CATGTGWDEQYF
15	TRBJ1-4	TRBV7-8	CASSLDGGQDEKLFF
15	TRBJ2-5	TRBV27	CASSGTGGRQETQYF